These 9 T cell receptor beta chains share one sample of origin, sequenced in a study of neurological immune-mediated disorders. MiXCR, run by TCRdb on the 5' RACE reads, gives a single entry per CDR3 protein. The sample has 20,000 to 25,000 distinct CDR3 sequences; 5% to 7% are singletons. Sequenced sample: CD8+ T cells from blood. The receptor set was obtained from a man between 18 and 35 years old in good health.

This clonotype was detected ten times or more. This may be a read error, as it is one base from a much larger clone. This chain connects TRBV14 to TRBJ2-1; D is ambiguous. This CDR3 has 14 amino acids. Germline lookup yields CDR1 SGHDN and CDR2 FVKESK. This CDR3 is CVSSQGQIGNEQFF. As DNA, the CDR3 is TGTGTCAGCAGCCAAGGGCAAATAGGCAATGAGCAGTTCTTC. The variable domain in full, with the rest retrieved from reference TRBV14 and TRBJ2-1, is EAGVTQFPSHSVIEKGQTVTLRCDPISGHDNLYWYRRVMGKEIKFLLHFVKESKQDESGMPNNRFLAERTGGTYSTLKVQPAELEDSGVYFCVSSQGQIGNEQFFGPGTRLTVL.

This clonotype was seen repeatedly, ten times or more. CDR3: CASSAEDGLAGGLSYEQYF. CDR3 coding DNA: TGTGCCAGCAGCGCGGAGGACGGGCTAGCGGGGGGTCTTTCCTACGAGCAGTACTTC. The chain is built from TRBV9 and TRBJ2-7; 11 bases match TRBD2. The CDR3 consists of 19 residues. The V gene's germline CDR1 is SGDLS and CDR2 YYNGEE. V gave up 3 bases and J gave up 1 base; unmatched junction bases: 15.

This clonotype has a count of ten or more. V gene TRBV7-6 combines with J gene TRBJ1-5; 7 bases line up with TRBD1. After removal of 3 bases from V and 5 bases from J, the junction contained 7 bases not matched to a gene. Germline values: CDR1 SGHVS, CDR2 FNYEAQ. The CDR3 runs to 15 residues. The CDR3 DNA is TGTGCCAGCAGCTTGGACGACAGGGTCCATCAGCCCCAGCATTTT. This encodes CASSLDDRVHQPQHF.

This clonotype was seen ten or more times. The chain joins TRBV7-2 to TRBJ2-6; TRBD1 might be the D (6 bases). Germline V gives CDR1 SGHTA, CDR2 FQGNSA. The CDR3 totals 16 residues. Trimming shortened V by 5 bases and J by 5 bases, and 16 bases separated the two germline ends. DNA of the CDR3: TGTGCCAGCAGCCCTACAGGGAACTTCTGGGCCAACGTCCTGACTTTC. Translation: CASSPTGNFWANVLTF.

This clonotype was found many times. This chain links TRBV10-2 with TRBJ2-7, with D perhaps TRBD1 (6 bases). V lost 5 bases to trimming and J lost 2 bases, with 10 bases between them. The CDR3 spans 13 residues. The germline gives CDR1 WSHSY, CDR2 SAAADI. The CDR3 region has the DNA TGCGCCAGCAGTCCACAGGGCACCTACGAGCAGTACTTC. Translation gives CASSPQGTYEQYF.

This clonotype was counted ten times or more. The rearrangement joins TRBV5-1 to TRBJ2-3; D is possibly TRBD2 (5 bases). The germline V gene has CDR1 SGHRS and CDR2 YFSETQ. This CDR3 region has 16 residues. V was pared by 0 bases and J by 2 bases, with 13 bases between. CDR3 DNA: TGCGCCAGCAGCTTGGAACTAGTGATATCCACAGATACGCAGTATTTT. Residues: CASSLELVISTDTQYF.

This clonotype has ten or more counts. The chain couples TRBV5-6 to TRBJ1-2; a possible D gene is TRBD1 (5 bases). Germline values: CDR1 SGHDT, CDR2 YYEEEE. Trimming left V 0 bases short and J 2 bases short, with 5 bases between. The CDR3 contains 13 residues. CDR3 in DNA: TGTGCCAGCAGCTTGGCAGGGAACTATGGCTACACCTTC. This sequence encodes CASSLAGNYGYTF.

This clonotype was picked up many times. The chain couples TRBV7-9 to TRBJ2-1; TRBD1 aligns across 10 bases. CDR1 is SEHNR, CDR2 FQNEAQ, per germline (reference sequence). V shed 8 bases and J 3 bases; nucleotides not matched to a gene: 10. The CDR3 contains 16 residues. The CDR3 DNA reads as TGTGCCAGCCGGATATCCGGGACAGGGGACTACAATGAGCAGTTCTTC. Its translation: CASRISGTGDYNEQFF.

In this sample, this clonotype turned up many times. The CDR3 reads CASSLMGNGETQYF. CDR3 sequence (DNA): TGTGCCAGCAGCTTGATGGGAAACGGGGAGACCCAGTACTTC. The chain uses TRBV5-6 and TRBJ2-5; D ambiguous. The CDR3 covers 14 residues. CDR1 SGHDT and CDR2 YYEEEE come from the germline V gene. V lost 1 base and J lost 5, with 12 bases in between.